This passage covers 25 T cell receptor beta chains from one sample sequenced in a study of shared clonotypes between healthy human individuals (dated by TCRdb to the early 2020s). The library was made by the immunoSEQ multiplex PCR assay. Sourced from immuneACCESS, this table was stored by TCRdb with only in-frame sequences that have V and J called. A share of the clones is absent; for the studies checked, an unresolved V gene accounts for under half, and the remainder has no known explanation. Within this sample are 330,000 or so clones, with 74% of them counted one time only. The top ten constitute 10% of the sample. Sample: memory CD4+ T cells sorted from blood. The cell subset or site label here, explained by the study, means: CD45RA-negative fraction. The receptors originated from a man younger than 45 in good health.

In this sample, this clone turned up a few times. CDR3 protein: CASSEWGGQGAQDTQYF. As DNA, the CDR3 is TGTGCCAGCAGTGAATGGGGGGGACAGGGGGCACAAGATACGCAGTATTTT. The genes are TRBV25-1 and TRBJ2-3, with TRBD1 matching over 12 bases. This CDR3 spans 17 amino acids. Trimming took 1 base from V and 5 from J; bases not matched to a gene: 7. Germline CDR1 is MGHDK and CDR2 is SYGVNS.

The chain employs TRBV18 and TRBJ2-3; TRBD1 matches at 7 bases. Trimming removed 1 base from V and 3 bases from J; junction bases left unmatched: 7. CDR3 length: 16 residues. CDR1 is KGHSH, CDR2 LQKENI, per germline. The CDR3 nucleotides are TGTGCCAGCTCACCACAGGCCAGGGGGTATACAGATACGCAGTATTTT. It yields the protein CASSPQARGYTDTQYF. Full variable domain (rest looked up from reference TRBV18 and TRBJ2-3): NAGVMQNPRHLVRRRGQEARLRCSPMKGHSHVYWYRQLPEEGLKFMVYLQKENIIDESGMPKERFSAEFPKEGPSILRIQQVVRGDSAAYFCASSPQARGYTDTQYFGPGTRLTVL.

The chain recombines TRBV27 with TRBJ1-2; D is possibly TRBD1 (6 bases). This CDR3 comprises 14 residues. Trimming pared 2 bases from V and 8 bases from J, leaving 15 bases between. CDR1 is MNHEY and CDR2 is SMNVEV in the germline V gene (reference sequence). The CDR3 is CASSLLGRGQGYTF. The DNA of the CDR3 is TGTGCCAGCAGTTTACTGGGCAGGGGTCAAGGCTACACCTTC.

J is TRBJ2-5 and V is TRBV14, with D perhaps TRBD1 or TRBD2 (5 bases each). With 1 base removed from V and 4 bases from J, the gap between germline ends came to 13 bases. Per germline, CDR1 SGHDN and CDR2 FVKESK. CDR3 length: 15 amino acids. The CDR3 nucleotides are TGTGCCAGCAGCCAAGGGGGACCGAACGGAGAGACCCAGTACTTC. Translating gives CASSQGGPNGETQYF. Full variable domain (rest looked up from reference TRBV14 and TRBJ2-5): EAGVTQFPSHSVIEKGQTVTLRCDPISGHDNLYWYRRVMGKEIKFLLHFVKESKQDESGMPNNRFLAERTGGTYSTLKVQPAELEDSGVYFCASSQGGPNGETQYFGPGTRLLVL.

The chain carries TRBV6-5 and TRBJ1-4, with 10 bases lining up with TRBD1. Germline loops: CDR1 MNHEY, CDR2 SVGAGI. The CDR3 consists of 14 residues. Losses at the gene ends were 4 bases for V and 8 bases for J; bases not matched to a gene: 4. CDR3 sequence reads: CASSWTGGREKLFF. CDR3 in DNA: TGTGCCAGCAGTTGGACAGGGGGTAGAGAAAAACTGTTTTTT.

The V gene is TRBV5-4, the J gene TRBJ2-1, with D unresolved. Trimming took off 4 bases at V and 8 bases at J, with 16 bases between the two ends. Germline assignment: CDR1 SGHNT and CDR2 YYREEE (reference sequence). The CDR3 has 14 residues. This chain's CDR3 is CASSPGLGLDEQFF. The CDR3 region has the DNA TGTGCCAGCAGCCCCGGCCTGGGTCTCGATGAGCAGTTCTTC.

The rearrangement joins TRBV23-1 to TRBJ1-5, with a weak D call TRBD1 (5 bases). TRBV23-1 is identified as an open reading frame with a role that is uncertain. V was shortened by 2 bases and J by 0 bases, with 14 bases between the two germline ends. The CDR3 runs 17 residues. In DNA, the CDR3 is TGCGCCAGCAGTCAACATGGACACGATCTTAGCAATCAGCCCCAGCATTTT. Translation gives CASSQHGHDLSNQPQHF.

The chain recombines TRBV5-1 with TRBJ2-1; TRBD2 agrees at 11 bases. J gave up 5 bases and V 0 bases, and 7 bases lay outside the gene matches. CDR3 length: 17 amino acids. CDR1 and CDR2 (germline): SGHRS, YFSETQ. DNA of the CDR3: TGCGCCAGCAGCTTGGCCCCCACTAGCGGGAGTAACAATGAGCAGTTCTTC. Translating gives CASSLAPTSGSNNEQFF.

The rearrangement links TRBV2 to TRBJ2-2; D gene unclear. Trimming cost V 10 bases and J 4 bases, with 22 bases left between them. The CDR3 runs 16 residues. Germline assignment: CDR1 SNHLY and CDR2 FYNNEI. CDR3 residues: CAMHGRIGTSTGELFF. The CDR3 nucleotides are TGTGCCATGCATGGGCGTATAGGCACCTCCACCGGGGAGCTGTTTTTT.

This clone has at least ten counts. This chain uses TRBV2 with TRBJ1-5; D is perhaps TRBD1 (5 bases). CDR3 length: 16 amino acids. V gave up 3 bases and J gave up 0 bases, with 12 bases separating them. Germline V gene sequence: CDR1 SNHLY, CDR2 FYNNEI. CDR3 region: CASSDQGAGSNQPQHF. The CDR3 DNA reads TGTGCCAGCAGTGATCAAGGGGCGGGTAGCAATCAGCCCCAGCATTTT.

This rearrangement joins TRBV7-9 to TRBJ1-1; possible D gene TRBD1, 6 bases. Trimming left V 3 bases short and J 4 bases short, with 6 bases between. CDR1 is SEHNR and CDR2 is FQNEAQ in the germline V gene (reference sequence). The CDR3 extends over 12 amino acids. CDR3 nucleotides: TGTGCCAGCAGCTTGGGGGCCACTGAAGCTTTCTTT. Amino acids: CASSLGATEAFF.

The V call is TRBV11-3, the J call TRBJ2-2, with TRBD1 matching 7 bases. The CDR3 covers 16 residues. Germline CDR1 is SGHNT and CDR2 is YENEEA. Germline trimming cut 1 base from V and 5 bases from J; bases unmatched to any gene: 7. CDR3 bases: TGTGCCAGCAGCTTAGTTACAGGGGCCGGTACCGGGGAGCTGTTTTTT. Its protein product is CASSLVTGAGTGELFF.

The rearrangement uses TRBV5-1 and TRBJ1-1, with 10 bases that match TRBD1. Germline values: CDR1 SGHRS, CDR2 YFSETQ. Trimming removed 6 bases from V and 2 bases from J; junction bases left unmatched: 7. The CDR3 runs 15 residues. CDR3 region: CASKRDRGGNTEAFF. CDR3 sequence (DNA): TGCGCCAGCAAGAGGGACAGGGGCGGCAACACTGAAGCTTTCTTT.

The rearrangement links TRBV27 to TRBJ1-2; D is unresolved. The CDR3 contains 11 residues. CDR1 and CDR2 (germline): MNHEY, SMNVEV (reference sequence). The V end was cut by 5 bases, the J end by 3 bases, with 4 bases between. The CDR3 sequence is CASSTYYGYTF. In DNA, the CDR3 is TGTGCCAGCAGTACCTACTATGGCTACACCTTC.

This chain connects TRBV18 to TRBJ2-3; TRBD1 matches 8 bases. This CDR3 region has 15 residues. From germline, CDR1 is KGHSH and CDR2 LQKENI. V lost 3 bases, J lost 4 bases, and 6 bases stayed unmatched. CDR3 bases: TGTGCCAGCTCACCGGCGGGACAGGTGTCAGATACGCAGTATTTT. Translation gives CASSPAGQVSDTQYF.

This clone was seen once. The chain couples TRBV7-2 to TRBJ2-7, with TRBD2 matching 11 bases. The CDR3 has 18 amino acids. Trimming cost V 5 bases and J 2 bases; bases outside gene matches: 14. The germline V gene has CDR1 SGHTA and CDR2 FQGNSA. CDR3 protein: CASSTTGTSGVGTYEQYF. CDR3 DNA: TGTGCCAGCAGCACCACAGGGACTAGCGGAGTTGGGACCTACGAGCAGTACTTC.

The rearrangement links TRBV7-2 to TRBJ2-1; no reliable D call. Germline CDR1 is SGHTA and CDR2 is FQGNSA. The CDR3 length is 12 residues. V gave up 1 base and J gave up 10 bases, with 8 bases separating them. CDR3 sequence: CASSLGGYEQFF. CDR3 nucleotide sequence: TGTGCCAGCAGCTTAGGAGGTTACGAGCAGTTCTTC. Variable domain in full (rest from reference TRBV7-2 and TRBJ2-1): GAGVSQSPSNKVTEKGKDVELRCDPISGHTALYWYRQSLGQGLEFLIYFQGNSAPDKSGLPSDRFSAERTGGSVSTLTIQRTQQEDSAVYLCASSLGGYEQFFGPGTRLTVL.

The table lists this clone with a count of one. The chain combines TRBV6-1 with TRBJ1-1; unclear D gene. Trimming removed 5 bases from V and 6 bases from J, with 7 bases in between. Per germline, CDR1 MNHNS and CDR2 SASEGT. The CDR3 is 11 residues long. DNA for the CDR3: TGTGCCAGCAGTCACCTTTCTGAAGCTTTCTTT. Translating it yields CASSHLSEAFF.

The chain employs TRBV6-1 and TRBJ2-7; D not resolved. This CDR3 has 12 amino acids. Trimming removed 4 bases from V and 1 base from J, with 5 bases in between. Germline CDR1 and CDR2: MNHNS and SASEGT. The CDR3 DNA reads TGTGCCAGCAGTGGACATTCCTACGAGCAGTACTTC. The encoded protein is CASSGHSYEQYF.

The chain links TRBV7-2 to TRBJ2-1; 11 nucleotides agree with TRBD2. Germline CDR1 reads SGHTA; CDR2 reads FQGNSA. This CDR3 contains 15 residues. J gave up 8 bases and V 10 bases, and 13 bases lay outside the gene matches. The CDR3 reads CAIIPGTSGLDEQFF. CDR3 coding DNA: TGTGCCATCATTCCCGGGACTAGCGGATTAGATGAGCAGTTCTTC.

This CDR3 reads CASSFLTGGVTEAFF. In nucleotides, the CDR3 is TGTGCCAGCAGTTTCCTCACAGGGGGCGTCACTGAAGCTTTCTTT. V is TRBV28 and J is TRBJ1-1; 9 positions agree with TRBD1. Trimming at V came to 3 bases and at J to 4 bases, leaving 6 bases not matched to a gene. This CDR3 has 15 residues. Germline values: CDR1 MDHEN, CDR2 SYDVKM.

Here the CDR3 reads CASARQGGTDTQYF. The CDR3 nucleotides read TGTGCTAGCGCTCGACAGGGCGGCACAGATACGCAGTATTTT. The V and J genes are TRBV12-5 and TRBJ2-3, with 7 bases aligning to TRBD1. CDR1 is LGHNT and CDR2 is FRNRAP in the germline V gene. There are 14 residues in the CDR3. Losses at the gene ends were 9 bases for V and 1 base for J; bases not matched to a gene: 7.

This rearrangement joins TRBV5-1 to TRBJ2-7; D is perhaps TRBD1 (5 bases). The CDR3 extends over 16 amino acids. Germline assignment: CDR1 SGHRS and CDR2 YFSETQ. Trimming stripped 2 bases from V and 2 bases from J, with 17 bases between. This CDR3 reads CASSFGSGSGPYEQYF. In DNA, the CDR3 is TGCGCCAGCAGCTTTGGTTCAGGGTCGGGTCCCTACGAGCAGTACTTC. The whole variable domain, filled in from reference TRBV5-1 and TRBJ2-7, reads KAGVTQTPRYLIKTRGQQVTLSCSPISGHRSVSWYQQTPGQGLQFLFEYFSETQRNKGNFPGRFSGRQFSNSRSEMNVSTLELGDSALYLCASSFGSGSGPYEQYFGPGTRLTVT.

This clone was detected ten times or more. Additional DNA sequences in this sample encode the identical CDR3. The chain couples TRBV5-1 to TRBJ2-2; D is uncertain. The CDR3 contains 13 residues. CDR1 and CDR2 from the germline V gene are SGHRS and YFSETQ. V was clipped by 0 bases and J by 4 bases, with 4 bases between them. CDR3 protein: CASSLVVTGELFF. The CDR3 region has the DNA TGCGCCAGCAGCTTGGTCGTCACCGGGGAGCTGTTTTTT. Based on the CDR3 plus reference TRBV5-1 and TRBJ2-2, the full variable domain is KAGVTQTPRYLIKTRGQQVTLSCSPISGHRSVSWYQQTPGQGLQFLFEYFSETQRNKGNFPGRFSGRQFSNSRSEMNVSTLELGDSALYLCASSLVVTGELFFGEGSRLTVL.

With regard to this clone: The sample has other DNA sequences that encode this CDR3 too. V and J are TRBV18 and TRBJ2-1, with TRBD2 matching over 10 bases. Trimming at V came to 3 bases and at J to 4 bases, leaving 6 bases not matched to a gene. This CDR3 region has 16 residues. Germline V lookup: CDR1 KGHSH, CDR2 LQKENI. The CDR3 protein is CASSPPGTSDYNEQFF. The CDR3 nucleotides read TGTGCCAGCTCACCTCCCGGGACTAGCGATTACAATGAGCAGTTCTTC.